The 29 T cell receptor beta chains presented below share a single source sample, sequenced in a study of T-cell reconstitution after alpha-beta-depleted transplantation in children. The study, taken as a whole, reports: Several hundred expanded graft clones reportedly gave rise to the alpha-beta T cells present about two months after transplant.

Unique molecular identifiers were built into the TCRbeta library. TCRdb itself ran the PCR reads through MiXCR, one entry per CDR3 protein. Of tens of thousands of distinct CDR3 sequences listed, roughly 6.7% are singletons. Antigen specificity for these receptors is unknown. The sample was peripheral blood, taken 60 days after TCRalphabeta/CD19-depleted stem cell transplant. Every receptor here comes from a child younger than two who had a stem cell transplant for acute myeloid leukemia, so the T cells may come from the graft donor.

Only a few counts were recorded for this clonotype. The chain carries TRBV6-2 or TRBV6-3 and TRBJ2-6; the match to TRBD2 covers 11 bases. This CDR3 comprises 17 residues. Germline V gene data show CDR1 as MNHEY and CDR2 as SVGEGT. V dropped 5 bases and J dropped 3; count of bases not matched to a gene: 6. CDR3: CASSLTSGKGGANVLTF. CDR3 nucleotides: TGTGCCAGCAGTCTGACTAGCGGGAAGGGTGGGGCCAACGTCCTGACTTTC.

This clonotype was observed many times. The rearrangement uses TRBV9 and TRBJ1-4; D is unclear. The germline CDR1 and CDR2 sequences are SGDLS and YYNGEE. Deletions cut 0 bases from V and 1 base from J, with 4 bases between. This CDR3 comprises 14 residues. This chain's CDR3 is CASSVEETNEKLFF. The DNA for the CDR3 is TGTGCCAGCAGCGTAGAGGAAACTAATGAAAAACTGTTTTTT. The full variable domain, its missing parts supplied by reference TRBV9 and TRBJ1-4, is DSGVTQTPKHLITATGQRVTLRCSPRSGDLSVYWYQQSLDQGLQFLIQYYNGEERAKGNILERFSAQQFPDLHSELNLSSLELGDSALYFCASSVEETNEKLFFGSGTQLSVL.

This clonotype was counted at least ten times. V usage is TRBV7-2 and J usage is TRBJ2-1, with 10 bases matching TRBD2. The CDR3 totals 16 residues. The junction had 7 bases not matched to a gene; V was cut back by 1 base and J by 7 bases. Germline V CDR1 and CDR2: SGHTA, FQGNSA. This chain's CDR3 is CASSLVSGRAGNEQFF. The DNA of the CDR3 is TGTGCCAGCAGCTTAGTCAGCGGGAGGGCGGGGAATGAGCAGTTCTTC.

This clonotype occurred many times. The V gene is TRBV28, the J gene TRBJ2-5; TRBD2 aligns across 7 bases. The V and J ends lost 5 bases and 5 bases, in that order; junction bases with no gene match: 17. The CDR3 totals 17 residues. Germline CDR1 and CDR2: MDHEN and SYDVKM. The CDR3 sequence: CASSPPFRERGGETQYF. The CDR3 region has the DNA TGTGCCAGCAGTCCCCCCTTTCGGGAGAGGGGAGGGGAGACCCAGTACTTC.

This clonotype was counted ten times or more. V usage is TRBV20-1 and J usage is TRBJ2-7; TRBD1 agrees at 9 bases. CDR1 DFQATT and CDR2 SNEGSKA come from the germline V gene (reference sequence). This CDR3 contains 12 residues. The ends lost 5 bases at V and 7 bases at J; junction bases unmatched: 6. CDR3 protein: CSAATGGQEQYF. The CDR3 nucleotides read TGCAGTGCTGCGACAGGGGGTCAAGAGCAGTACTTC.

This clonotype was found many times. V usage is TRBV7-3 and J usage is TRBJ2-1; TRBD2 agrees at 10 bases. The CDR3 consists of 15 residues. CDR1 is SGHTA and CDR2 is FQGTGA in the germline V gene. The V gene end was trimmed by 5 bases and the J gene end by 6 bases; junction bases not matched to a gene: 7. As DNA, the CDR3 is TGTGCCAGCAGCCCGTTAGCGGGAGGTAGCAATGAGCAGTTCTTC. This translates into CASSPLAGGSNEQFF.

The chain employs TRBV9 and TRBJ2-1; D is possibly TRBD2 (5 bases). Germline-derived CDR1 and CDR2 are SGDLS and YYNGEE. The CDR3 sequence is 19 residues long. V was shortened by 3 bases and J by 0 bases, with 22 bases between the two germline ends. The CDR3 spells CASSGGWAGGPSSYNEQFF. CDR3 nucleotides: TGTGCCAGCAGCGGTGGCTGGGCGGGCGGGCCGAGCTCCTACAATGAGCAGTTCTTC.

This clonotype has at least ten counts. The V gene is TRBV6-5, the J gene TRBJ2-5; no definite D call. V was cut by 0 bases and J by 0 bases, with 14 bases left in between. CDR3 length: 17 residues. Germline CDR1 MNHEY, CDR2 SVGAGI. In nucleotides, the CDR3 is TGTGCCAGCAGTTACTCGATCATGTCAGATAACCAAGAGACCCAGTACTTC. Protein sequence: CASSYSIMSDNQETQYF.

The sample holds many counts of this clonotype. The chain joins TRBV12-3 or TRBV12-4 to TRBJ2-7, with D maybe TRBD2 (5 bases). The CDR3 is 17 amino acids. Trimming stripped 2 bases from V and 4 bases from J, with 21 bases between. Here the CDR3 DNA reads TGTGCCAGCAGTTTAAAGAGGGCGGGTCCAAGTCCATACGAGCAGTACTTC. Amino acids: CASSLKRAGPSPYEQYF.

This clonotype was detected ten times or more. This chain uses TRBV29-1 with TRBJ2-7; the D gene could be TRBD1 or TRBD2 (5 bases each). V was shortened by 0 bases and J by 7 bases, with 13 bases between the two germline ends. The V gene's germline CDR1 is SQVTM and CDR2 ANQGSEA. CDR3 length: 13 amino acids. The CDR3 here is CSVEEGPGREQYF. CDR3 in DNA: TGCAGCGTTGAAGAGGGGCCGGGAAGGGAGCAGTACTTC.

This clonotype showed up many times. The rearrangement uses TRBV6-1 and TRBJ2-7; weak D call: TRBD2 (6 bases). CDR3 length: 15 residues. Germline CDR1 and CDR2: MNHNS and SASEGT. Trimming took off 6 bases at V and 0 bases at J, with 15 bases between the two ends. The CDR3 region has the DNA TGTGCCAGCAGCCTTAGCGGTTCTAGCTCCTACGAGCAGTACTTC. This encodes CASSLSGSSSYEQYF.

This clonotype was recorded many times. The chain uses TRBV5-1 and TRBJ2-1; D is perhaps TRBD2 (5 bases). Trimming shortened V by 4 bases and J by 2 bases, and 16 bases separated the two germline ends. The CDR3 consists of 16 residues. CDR1 and CDR2 (germline): SGHRS, YFSETQ. The CDR3 loop reads CASSPRSAATYNEQFF. The DNA for the CDR3 is TGCGCCAGCAGCCCCCGTAGCGCGGCTACCTACAATGAGCAGTTCTTC.

This clonotype was found many times. The chain employs TRBV27 and TRBJ1-1; 8 bases fit TRBD1. The CDR3 loop spans 14 amino acids. J lost 4 bases, V lost 8 bases, and 9 bases had no gene match. CDR1 and CDR2 from the germline V gene are MNHEY and SMNVEV (reference sequence). CDR3 sequence reads: CASFWNRGSTEAFF. Written as DNA, the CDR3 is TGTGCCAGCTTTTGGAACAGGGGGAGCACTGAAGCTTTCTTT.

This clonotype was picked up a small number of times. This chain joins TRBV12-3 or TRBV12-4 and TRBJ2-7; a possible D gene is TRBD2 (7 bases). With 8 bases removed from V and 5 bases from J, the gap between germline ends came to 16 bases. The CDR3 consists of 13 residues. CDR3 in amino acids: CASRGGVIDEQYF. The CDR3 nucleotides are TGTGCCAGCCGAGGGGGGGTGATCGACGAGCAGTACTTC.

Many counts were recorded for this clonotype. V usage is TRBV24-1 and J usage is TRBJ2-5, with TRBD1 identical over 8 bases. Losses at the gene ends were 3 bases for V and 4 bases for J; bases not matched to a gene: 6. Germline V gives CDR1 KGHDR, CDR2 SFDVKD. The CDR3 has 15 residues. The CDR3 bases are TGTGCCACCAGTGATCTCGACAGGGGCTTAGAGACCCAGTACTTC. This gives the protein CATSDLDRGLETQYF.

This clonotype was found many times. V gene TRBV7-9 combines with J gene TRBJ2-1; D is undetermined. The germline V and J ends were trimmed by 6 bases and 6 bases, with 9 bases remaining between them. The CDR3 totals 12 residues. Per the germline V gene, CDR1 is SEHNR and CDR2 is FQNEAQ (reference sequence). CDR3 sequence reads: CASRLWTNEQFF. Written as DNA, the CDR3 is TGTGCCAGCAGACTCTGGACCAATGAGCAGTTCTTC.

The table lists this clonotype with many counts. The V call is TRBV4-2, the J call TRBJ1-4, with D possibly TRBD1 on 6 matching bases. V was pared by 3 bases and J by 3 bases, with 14 bases between. The germline V gene encodes CDR1 LGHNA and CDR2 YNFKEQ. The CDR3 has 16 amino acids. Written as DNA, the CDR3 is TGTGCCAGCAGCCAGCACCCGACAGGCCCTAATGAAAAACTGTTTTTT. Protein: CASSQHPTGPNEKLFF.

This clonotype was recorded many times. This chain connects TRBV4-3 to TRBJ2-7, with D perhaps assigned TRBD1 or TRBD2 (5 bases each). There are 15 residues in the CDR3. V was trimmed by 3 bases and J by 7 bases, leaving 19 bases between them. Germline CDR1 LGHNA, CDR2 YSLEER. Here the CDR3 DNA reads TGCGCCAGCAGCCAGGTTTTGAGGGGCCTGCTGGAGCAGTACTTC. This encodes CASSQVLRGLLEQYF.

The sample holds many counts of this clonotype. V and J are TRBV2 and TRBJ2-7; D is unresolved. The germline V gene has CDR1 SNHLY and CDR2 FYNNEI. The CDR3 contains 11 residues. V gave up 7 bases and J gave up 3 bases, with 7 bases separating them. CDR3 protein: CASKEYYEQYF. CDR3 DNA sequence: TGTGCCAGCAAAGAGTACTACGAGCAGTACTTC.

In its sample, this clonotype was seen once. A much more abundant neighbour one base away suggests this may be a read error. This sequence joins TRBV20-1 and TRBJ2-1; possibly TRBD1 or TRBD2 for D (5 bases each). The length of the CDR3 is 14 residues. CDR1 and CDR2 (germline): DFQATT, SNEGSKA (reference sequence). CDR3 loop: CCARGAGLYNEQFF. The DNA of the CDR3 is TGCTGTGCTAGAGGGGCAGGTCTCTACAATGAGCAGTTCTTC.

This clonotype showed up many times. V and J are TRBV28 and TRBJ1-5; 9 positions agree with TRBD1. The CDR3 loop spans 16 amino acids. V lost 4 bases to trimming and J lost 6 bases; unmatched junction nucleotides: 10. Germline loops: CDR1 MDHEN, CDR2 SYDVKM. The CDR3 nucleotides are TGTGCCAGCAGTTCCCCCCGGGACAGGGTTAGTCAGCCCCAGCATTTT. Translating gives CASSSPRDRVSQPQHF.

The sample holds many counts of this clonotype. The V and J genes are TRBV6-2 or TRBV6-3 and TRBJ1-1, with 7 nucleotides matching TRBD1. The germline V gene has CDR1 MNHEY and CDR2 SVGEGT. V trimming: 6 bases; J trimming: 1 base; junction bases outside the gene matches: 17. This CDR3 region has 18 residues. This chain's CDR3 is CASRFLTSTGRKNTEAFF. CDR3 bases: TGTGCCAGCAGATTCCTCACATCGACAGGGAGGAAGAACACTGAAGCTTTCTTT.

This clonotype was seen a few times. This rearrangement joins TRBV6-5 to TRBJ2-5, with TRBD2 matching over 9 bases. The CDR3 is 19 residues long. J gave up 0 bases and V 0 bases, and 11 bases lay outside the gene matches. Germline lookup yields CDR1 MNHEY and CDR2 SVGAGI. CDR3 residues: CASSYSLPGLAEYQETQYF. In nucleotides, the CDR3 is TGTGCCAGCAGTTACTCACTCCCGGGACTAGCAGAATACCAAGAGACCCAGTACTTC.

This clonotype has only a few counts. The gene calls are TRBV3-1 and TRBJ2-1, with TRBD2 matching over 11 bases. The ends lost 8 bases at V and 2 bases at J; junction bases unmatched: 14. CDR1 and CDR2 from the germline V gene are LGHDT and YNNKEL (reference sequence). The CDR3 runs to 18 residues. CDR3 in amino acids: CASCKDFPSGGTYNEQFF. The CDR3 nucleotides are TGTGCCAGCTGCAAAGATTTCCCTAGCGGGGGGACCTACAATGAGCAGTTCTTC.

This clonotype came up many times. The chain recombines TRBV7-9 with TRBJ2-7, with 7 bases that match TRBD1. The CDR3 is 14 residues long. Germline V lookup: CDR1 SEHNR, CDR2 FQNEAQ (reference sequence). J gave up 0 bases and V 5 bases, and 4 bases lay outside the gene matches. The chain's CDR3 is CASSPRDSSYEQYF. CDR3 coding DNA: TGTGCCAGCAGCCCTCGGGACAGCTCCTACGAGCAGTACTTC.

In this sample, this clonotype turned up many times. The chain joins TRBV20-1 to TRBJ2-4; 8 nucleotides line up with TRBD1. The V and J ends lost 5 bases and 0 bases, in that order; junction bases with no gene match: 15. Germline assignment: CDR1 DFQATT and CDR2 SNEGSKA (reference sequence). CDR3 length: 18 residues. Here the CDR3 DNA reads TGCAGTGCTTGGGGGGCTTCAACAGGGGGTCTAGCCAAAAACATTCAGTACTTC. This codes for CSAWGASTGGLAKNIQYF.

In this sample, this clonotype turned up many times. A junction end diverges from the germline sequence, so it may reflect a read error. This chain uses TRBV4-2 with TRBJ2-5; no clear D. The CDR3 totals 12 residues. Per the germline V gene, CDR1 is LGHNA and CDR2 is YNFKEQ. The CDR3, as DNA: TGTGCCACCTTCTGGCAGAACCCCCGCAACCACTTC. Translating it yields CATFWQNPRNHF.

In its sample, this clonotype was seen many times. This rearrangement joins TRBV28 to TRBJ2-1; D call uncertain. Trimming stripped 2 bases from V and 6 bases from J, with 14 bases between. The CDR3 has 15 residues. CDR1 and CDR2 (germline): MDHEN, SYDVKM. The CDR3 region is CASSLRVSRTNEQFF. CDR3 sequence (DNA): TGTGCCAGCAGTTTACGAGTGAGTAGGACCAATGAGCAGTTCTTC.

This clonotype was seen ten or more times. The chain combines TRBV20-1 with TRBJ2-1, with D possibly TRBD2 on 5 matching bases. Between the trimmed V and J ends, which lost 3 bases and 5 bases, there was a span of 14 bases. The V gene's germline CDR1 is DFQATT and CDR2 SNEGSKA (reference sequence). CDR3 length equals 14 residues. For the CDR3, the DNA is TGCAGTGCTAGGAGTCCGGAGGCCCACAATGAGCAGTTCTTC. It codes for CSARSPEAHNEQFF.